This is a list of T cell receptor beta chains from one sample in a study of T cell repertoires in cytomegalovirus infection. TCRdb itself ran the reads through MiXCR, one entry per CDR3 protein. Of 150,000 to 200,000 distinct CDR3 sequences listed, 13% to 15% were seen once; the top ten hold 25% to 30%. The sequenced sample was PBMCs. The source of these receptors is a human donor in good health (CMV status not recorded). Some clones in this sample may be carry-over from other donors' samples. The conserved cysteine and the conserved F or W are not part of the CDR3 here.

>TRBV6-6
ASSGQGAWEQY
>TRBV10-3
AITDGGPNTEAF
>TRBV27
ASSLGGEVPAEQSTDTQY
>TRBV6-5
ASSYSGSGSCNEQF
>TRBV18
ASSAGALDSYEQY
>TRBV5-1
ASSLDATPGYSLNTEAF
>TRBV12-5
ASGLLPSATDTQY
>TRBV6-5
ASSSQWAVAEAF
>TRBV14
ASSQVRNGNTIY
>TRBV20-1
SARSPSSGNTIY
>TRBV3-1
ASSPPTSGFYNEQF
>TRBV29-1
SVGTSGTDTQY
>TRBV5-5
ASSLEGNEKLF
>TRBV7-8
ASSPWDRVNPNEQF
>TRBV7-8
ASSLGVGVGAEAF
>TRBV29-1
SVTFGGLAHNEQF
>TRBV28
ASSSNEKLF
>TRBV28
ASSGTDDSGANVLT
>TRBV9
ASSPLAGVALREQF
>TRBV7-3
ASSLTSSVINEQF
>TRBV5-4
ASSSGASGSRTGELF
>TRBV20-1
SARDLGQGGEKLF
>TRBV29-1
SVLSGDFDYGYT
>TRBV12-3/TRBV12-4
ASSFQGARGCT
>TRBV7-3
ASSRSAREETQY
>TRBV4-3
ASSQDVAGSYNEQF